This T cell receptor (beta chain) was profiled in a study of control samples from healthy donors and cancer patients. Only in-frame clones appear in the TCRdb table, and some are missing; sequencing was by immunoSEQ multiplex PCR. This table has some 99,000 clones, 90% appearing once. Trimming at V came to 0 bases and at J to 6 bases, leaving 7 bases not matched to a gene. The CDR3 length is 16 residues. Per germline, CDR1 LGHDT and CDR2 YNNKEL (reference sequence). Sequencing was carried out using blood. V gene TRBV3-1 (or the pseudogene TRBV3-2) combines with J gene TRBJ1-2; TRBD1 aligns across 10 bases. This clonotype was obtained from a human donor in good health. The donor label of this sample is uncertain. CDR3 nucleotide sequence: TGTGCCAGCAGCCAAGACTACGGGGACAGGGGCCATGGCTACACCTTC. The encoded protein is CASSQDYGDRGHGYTF.